The source of this TCR beta chain is a study of OX40 agonist ivuxolimab in advanced cancers. TCRdb's table, derived via immunoSEQ multiplex PCR, lists solely in-frame clones and lacks some. The table has around 79,000 clones, around 90% seen once. As to this clone: The antigen remains unidentified.

Findings and caveats of the study: Certain nonresponding patients likewise had low normalized T-cell clonal expansion. Dosing at 0.1 to 3.0 mg/kg was accompanied by clonal expansion of CD4+ and CD8+ blood T cells by week 6.

Blood draws occurred at baseline, cycle 4 day 1, and cycle 7 day 1. Trimming took 6 bases from V and 4 from J; bases not matched to a gene: 3. CDR1 is MNHEY and CDR2 is SVGAGI in the germline V gene. The length of the CDR3 is 14 residues. The chain recombines TRBV6-5 with TRBJ1-5; 10 nucleotides match TRBD1. The clonotype originates from an adult with an advanced solid tumor such as melanoma, head and neck, liver or kidney cancer. Sequences were derived from CD4+ or CD8+ T cells sorted from blood, sampled in a trial of the OX40 agonist ivuxolimab. The CDR3 DNA sequence: TGTGCCAGCAGCCCGGGACAGGGGAATCAGCCCCAGCATTTT. It codes for CASSPGQGNQPQHF.